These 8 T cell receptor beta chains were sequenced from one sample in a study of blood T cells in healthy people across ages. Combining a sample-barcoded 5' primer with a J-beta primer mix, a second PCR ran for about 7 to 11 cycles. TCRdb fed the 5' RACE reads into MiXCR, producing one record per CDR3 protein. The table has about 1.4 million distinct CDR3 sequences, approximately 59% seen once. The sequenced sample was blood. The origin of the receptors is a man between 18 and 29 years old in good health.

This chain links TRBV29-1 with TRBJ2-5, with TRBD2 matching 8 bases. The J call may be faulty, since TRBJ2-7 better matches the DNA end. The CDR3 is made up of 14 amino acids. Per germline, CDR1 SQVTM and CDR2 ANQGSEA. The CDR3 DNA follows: TGCAGCGTTGGGGGGACTAGAAGGGTCGACGAGCAGTACTTC. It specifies CSVGGTRRVDEQYF.

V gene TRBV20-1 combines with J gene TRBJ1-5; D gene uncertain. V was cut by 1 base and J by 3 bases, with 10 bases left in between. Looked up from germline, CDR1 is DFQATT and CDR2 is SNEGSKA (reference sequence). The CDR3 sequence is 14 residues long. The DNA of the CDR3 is TGCAGTGCTAGAGTTCCTCAGGACAATCAGCCCCAGCATTTT. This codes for CSARVPQDNQPQHF.

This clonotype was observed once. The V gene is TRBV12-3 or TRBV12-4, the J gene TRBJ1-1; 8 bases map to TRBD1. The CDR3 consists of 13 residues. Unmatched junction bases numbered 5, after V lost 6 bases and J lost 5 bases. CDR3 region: CASSRGRRTEAFF. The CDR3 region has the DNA TGTGCCAGCAGCAGGGGGCGTCGGACTGAAGCTTTCTTT.

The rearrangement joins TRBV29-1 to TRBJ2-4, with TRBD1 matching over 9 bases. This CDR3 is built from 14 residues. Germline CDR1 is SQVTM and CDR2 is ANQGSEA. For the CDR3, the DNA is TGCGCTCGACCGGGACAGGGAAGGCAAAACATTCAGTACTTC. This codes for CARPGQGRQNIQYF.

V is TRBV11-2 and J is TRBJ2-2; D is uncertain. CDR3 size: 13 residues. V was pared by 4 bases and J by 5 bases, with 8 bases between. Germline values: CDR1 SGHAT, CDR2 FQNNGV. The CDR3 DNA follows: TGTGCCAGCAGCTGGTCGGTTACCGGGGAGCTGTTTTTT. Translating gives CASSWSVTGELFF.

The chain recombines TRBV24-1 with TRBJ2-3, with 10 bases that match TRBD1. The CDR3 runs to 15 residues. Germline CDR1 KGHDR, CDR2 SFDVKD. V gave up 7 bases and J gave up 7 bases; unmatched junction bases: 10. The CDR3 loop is CATSAIGDRGYTQYF. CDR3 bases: TGTGCCACCAGCGCTATCGGGGACAGGGGTTATACGCAGTATTTT.

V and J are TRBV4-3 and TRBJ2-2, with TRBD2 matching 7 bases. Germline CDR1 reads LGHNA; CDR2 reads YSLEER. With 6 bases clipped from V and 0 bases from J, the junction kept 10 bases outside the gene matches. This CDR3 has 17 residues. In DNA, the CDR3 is TGCGCCAGCAGGCTTGATTGGGGGGGGGCGAACACCGGGGAGCTGTTTTTT. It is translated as CASRLDWGGANTGELFF.

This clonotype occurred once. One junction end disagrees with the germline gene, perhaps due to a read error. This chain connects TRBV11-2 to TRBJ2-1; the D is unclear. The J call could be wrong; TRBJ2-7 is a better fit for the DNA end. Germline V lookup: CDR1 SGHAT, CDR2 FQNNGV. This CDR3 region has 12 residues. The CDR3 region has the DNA TGTGCCTGCAGCTTAGGCGGATGGGAGCAGTACTTC. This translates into CACSLGGWEQYF.